The clone carrying this T cell receptor beta chain was seen only a few times. The antigen is undetermined. Libraries were prepared by immunoSEQ multiplex PCR; TCRdb keeps only in-frame clonotypes and omits some of them. This sample has around 160,000 clones, with 85% found just once. This sample is drawn from a study of cytomegalovirus exposure and HLA in healthy donors. Study-wide results and caveats: In vitro work confirmed that a few CMV-associated chains recognize CMV antigens. Listed as cytomegalovirus-associated were 164 TCR beta chains. First-cohort TCR clusters tended to co-occur in the 95 to 150 validation repertoires, a later analysis found.

The donors were members of the validation cohort comprising about 120 subjects, separate from the roughly 650-subject first cohort. The sequenced material came from PBMCs. This receptor was identified in a man younger than 40 in good health and CMV-seropositive.

The CDR3 reads CASSFFGGPSYEQYF. The CDR3 DNA sequence: TGTGCCAGCAGCTTTTTCGGGGGACCCTCCTACGAGCAGTACTTC. The gene calls are TRBV7-3 and TRBJ2-7; perhaps TRBD2 as D (6 bases). CDR3 size: 15 residues. The V end lost 3 bases, the J end lost 0 bases, and 12 bases lay between the germline ends. CDR1 SGHTA and CDR2 FQGTGA come from the germline V gene.